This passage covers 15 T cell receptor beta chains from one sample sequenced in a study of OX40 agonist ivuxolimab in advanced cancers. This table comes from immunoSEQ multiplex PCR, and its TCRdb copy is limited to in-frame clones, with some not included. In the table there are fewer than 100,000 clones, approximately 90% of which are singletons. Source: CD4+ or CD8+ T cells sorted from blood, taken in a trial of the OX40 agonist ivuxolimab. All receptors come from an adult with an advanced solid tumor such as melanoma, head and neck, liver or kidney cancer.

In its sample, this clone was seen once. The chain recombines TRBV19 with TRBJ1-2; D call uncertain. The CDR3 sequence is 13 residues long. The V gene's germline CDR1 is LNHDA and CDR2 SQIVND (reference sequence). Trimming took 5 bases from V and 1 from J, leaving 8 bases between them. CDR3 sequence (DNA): TGTGCCAGTAGTCGGGAAGGTAACTATGGCTACACCTTC. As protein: CASSREGNYGYTF.

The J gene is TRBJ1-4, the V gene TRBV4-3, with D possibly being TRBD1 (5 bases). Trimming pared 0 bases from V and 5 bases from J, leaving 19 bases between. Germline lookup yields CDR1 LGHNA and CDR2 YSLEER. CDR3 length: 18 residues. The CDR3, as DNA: TGCGCCAGCAGCCAAGAATTTGTTCTGGGACGGTCGAATGAAAAACTGTTTTTT. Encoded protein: CASSQEFVLGRSNEKLFF.

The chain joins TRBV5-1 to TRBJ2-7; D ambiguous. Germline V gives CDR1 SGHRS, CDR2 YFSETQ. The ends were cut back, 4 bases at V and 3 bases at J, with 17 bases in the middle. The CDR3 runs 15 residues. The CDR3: CASSPDGGRFYEQYF. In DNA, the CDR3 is TGCGCCAGCAGCCCCGACGGTGGGCGGTTCTACGAGCAGTACTTC.

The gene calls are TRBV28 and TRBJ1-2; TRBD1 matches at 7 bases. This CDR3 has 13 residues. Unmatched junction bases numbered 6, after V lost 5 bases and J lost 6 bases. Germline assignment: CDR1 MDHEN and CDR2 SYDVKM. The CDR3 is CASSPTGFHGYTF. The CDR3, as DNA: TGTGCCAGCAGTCCGACAGGGTTCCATGGCTACACCTTC.

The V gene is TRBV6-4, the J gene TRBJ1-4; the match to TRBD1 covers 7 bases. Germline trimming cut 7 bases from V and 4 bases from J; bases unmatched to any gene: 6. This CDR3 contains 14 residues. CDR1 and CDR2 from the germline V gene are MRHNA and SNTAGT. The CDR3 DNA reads TGTGCCAGCAAATCCCGGGACAGTAATGAAAAACTGTTTTTT. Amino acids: CASKSRDSNEKLFF.

The CDR3 sequence is CASSLLGTASYEQYF. CDR3 DNA: TGTGCCAGCAGTTTACTCGGGACAGCATCCTACGAGCAGTACTTC. The V and J genes are TRBV27 and TRBJ2-7; 7 nucleotides line up with TRBD1. CDR3 length: 15 amino acids. The germline gives CDR1 MNHEY, CDR2 SMNVEV (reference sequence). V was pared by 2 bases and J by 1 base, with 5 bases of the junction left unmatched.

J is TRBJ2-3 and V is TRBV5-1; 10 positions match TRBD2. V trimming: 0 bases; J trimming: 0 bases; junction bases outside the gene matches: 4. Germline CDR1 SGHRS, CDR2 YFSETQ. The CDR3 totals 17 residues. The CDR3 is CASSLALAGASTDTQYF. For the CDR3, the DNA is TGCGCCAGCAGCTTGGCCCTAGCGGGGGCTAGCACAGATACGCAGTATTTT.

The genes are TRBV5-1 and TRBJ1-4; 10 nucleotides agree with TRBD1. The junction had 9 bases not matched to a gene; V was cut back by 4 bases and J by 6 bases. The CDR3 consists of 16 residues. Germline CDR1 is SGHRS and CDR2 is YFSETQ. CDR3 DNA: TGCGCCAGCAGCATACCGACGGGGACAGGGGATGAAAAACTGTTTTTT. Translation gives CASSIPTGTGDEKLFF.

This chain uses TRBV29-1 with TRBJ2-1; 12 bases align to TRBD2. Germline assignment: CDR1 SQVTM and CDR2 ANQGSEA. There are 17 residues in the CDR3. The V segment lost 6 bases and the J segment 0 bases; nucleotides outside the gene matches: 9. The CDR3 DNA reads TGCAGCGTAGCCGGGACTAGCGGGTCGAGCTCCTACAATGAGCAGTTCTTC. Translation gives CSVAGTSGSSSYNEQFF.

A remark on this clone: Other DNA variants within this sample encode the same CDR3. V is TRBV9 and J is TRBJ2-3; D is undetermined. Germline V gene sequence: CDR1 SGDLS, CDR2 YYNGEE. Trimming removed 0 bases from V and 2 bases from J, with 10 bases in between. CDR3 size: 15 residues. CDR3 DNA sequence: TGTGCCAGCAGCGTAGGCAGCCTGTCCACAGATACGCAGTATTTT. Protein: CASSVGSLSTDTQYF.

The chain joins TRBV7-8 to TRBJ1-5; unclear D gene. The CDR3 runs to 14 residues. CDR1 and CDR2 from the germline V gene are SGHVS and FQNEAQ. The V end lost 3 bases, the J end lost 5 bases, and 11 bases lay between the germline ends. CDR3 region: CASSFAAGHQPQHF. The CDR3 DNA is TGTGCCAGCAGCTTTGCGGCAGGACATCAGCCCCAGCATTTT.

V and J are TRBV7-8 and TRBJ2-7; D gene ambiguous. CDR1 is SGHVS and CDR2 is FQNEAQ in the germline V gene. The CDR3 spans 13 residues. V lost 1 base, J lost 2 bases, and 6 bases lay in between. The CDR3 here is CASSLGETYEQYF. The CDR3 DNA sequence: TGTGCCAGCAGCTTAGGGGAAACCTACGAGCAGTACTTC.

The CDR3, as DNA: TGTGCCACCAGCCCCGGGTCCTGGGCCCAGTACTTC. It codes for CATSPGSWAQYF. The chain links TRBV15 to TRBJ2-5; no clear D. Germline loops: CDR1 LNHNV, CDR2 YYDKDF (reference sequence). The V gene lost 5 bases and the J gene lost 9 bases, with 13 bases spanning the gap. The CDR3 totals 12 residues.

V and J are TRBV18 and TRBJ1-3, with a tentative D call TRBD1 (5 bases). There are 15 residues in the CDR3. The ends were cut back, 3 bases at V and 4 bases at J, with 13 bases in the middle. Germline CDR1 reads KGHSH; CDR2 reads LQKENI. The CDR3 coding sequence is TGTGCCAGCTCACCGTCGGGGCCTCCCGGAAACACCATATATTTT. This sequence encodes CASSPSGPPGNTIYF.

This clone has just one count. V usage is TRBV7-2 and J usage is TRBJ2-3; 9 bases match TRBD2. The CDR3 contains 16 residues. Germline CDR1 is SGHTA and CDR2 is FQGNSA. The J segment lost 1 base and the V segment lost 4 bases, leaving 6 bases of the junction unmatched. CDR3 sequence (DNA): TGTGCCAGCAGCTCCAAGGTAGCGGGGGGCACAGATACGCAGTATTTT. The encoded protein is CASSSKVAGGTDTQYF.